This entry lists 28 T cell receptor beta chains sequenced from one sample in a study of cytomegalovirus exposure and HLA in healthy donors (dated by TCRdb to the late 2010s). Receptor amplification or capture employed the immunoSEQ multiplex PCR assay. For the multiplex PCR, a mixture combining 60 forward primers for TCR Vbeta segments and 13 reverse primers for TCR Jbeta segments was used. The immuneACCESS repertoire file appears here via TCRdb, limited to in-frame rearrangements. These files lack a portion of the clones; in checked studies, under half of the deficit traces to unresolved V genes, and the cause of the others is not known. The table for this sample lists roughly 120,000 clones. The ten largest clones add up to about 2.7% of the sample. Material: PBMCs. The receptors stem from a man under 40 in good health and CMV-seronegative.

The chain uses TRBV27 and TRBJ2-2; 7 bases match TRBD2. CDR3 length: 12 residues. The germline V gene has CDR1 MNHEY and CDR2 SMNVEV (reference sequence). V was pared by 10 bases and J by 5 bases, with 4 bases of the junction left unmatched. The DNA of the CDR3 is TGTGCCACCACCGGGGGGACCGGGGAGCTGTTTTTT. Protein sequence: CATTGGTGELFF.

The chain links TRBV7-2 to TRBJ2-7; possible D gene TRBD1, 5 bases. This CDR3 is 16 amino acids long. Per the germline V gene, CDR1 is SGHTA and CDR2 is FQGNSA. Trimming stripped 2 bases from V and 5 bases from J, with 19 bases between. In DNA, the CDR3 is TGTGCCAGCAGCTTAACCGCGGCAGGGATTTATAACGAGCAGTACTTC. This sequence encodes CASSLTAAGIYNEQYF.

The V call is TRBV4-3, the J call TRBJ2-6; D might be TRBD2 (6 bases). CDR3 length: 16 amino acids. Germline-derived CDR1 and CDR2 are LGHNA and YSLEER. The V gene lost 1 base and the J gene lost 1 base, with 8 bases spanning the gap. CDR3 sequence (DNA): TGCGCCAGCAGCCAAGTCGCGGGGTCTGGGGCCAACGTCCTGACTTTC. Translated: CASSQVAGSGANVLTF.

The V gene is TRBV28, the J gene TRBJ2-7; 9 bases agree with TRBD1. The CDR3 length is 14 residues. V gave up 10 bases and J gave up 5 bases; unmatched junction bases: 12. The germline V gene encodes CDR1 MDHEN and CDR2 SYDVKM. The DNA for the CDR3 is TGTGCCACAACAACGGGACAGGGAATCCACGAGCAGTACTTC. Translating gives CATTTGQGIHEQYF. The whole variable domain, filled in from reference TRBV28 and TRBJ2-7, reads DVKVTQSSRYLVKRTGEKVFLECVQDMDHENMFWYRQDPGLGLRLIYFSYDVKMKEKGDIPEGYSVSREKKERFSLILESASTNQTSMYLCATTTGQGIHEQYFGPGTRLTVT.

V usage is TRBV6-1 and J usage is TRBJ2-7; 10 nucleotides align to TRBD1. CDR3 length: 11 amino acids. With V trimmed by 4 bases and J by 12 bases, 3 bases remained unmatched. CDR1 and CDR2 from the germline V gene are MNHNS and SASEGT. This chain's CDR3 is CASSGWDRGYF. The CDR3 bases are TGTGCCAGCAGTGGGTGGGACAGGGGGTACTTC.

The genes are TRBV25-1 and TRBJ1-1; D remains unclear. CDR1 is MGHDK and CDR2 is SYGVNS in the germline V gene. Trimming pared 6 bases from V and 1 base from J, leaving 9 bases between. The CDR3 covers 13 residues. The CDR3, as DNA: TGTGCCAGCAGCCGGGTCTCGAACACTGAAGCTTTCTTT. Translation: CASSRVSNTEAFF.

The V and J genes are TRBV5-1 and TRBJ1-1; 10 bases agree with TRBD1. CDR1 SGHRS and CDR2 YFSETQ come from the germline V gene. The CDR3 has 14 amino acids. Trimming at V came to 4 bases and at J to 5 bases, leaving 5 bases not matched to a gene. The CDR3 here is CASSRGQGGTEAFF. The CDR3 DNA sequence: TGCGCCAGCAGCCGAGGACAGGGGGGGACTGAAGCTTTCTTT.

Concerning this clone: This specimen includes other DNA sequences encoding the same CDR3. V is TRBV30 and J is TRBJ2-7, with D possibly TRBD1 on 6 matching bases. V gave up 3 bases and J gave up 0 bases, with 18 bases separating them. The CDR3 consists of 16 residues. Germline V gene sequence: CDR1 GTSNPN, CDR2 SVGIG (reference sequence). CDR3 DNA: TGTGCCTGGAGATCTGTGGTAGGGGGTTTCTCCTACGAGCAGTACTTC. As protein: CAWRSVVGGFSYEQYF.

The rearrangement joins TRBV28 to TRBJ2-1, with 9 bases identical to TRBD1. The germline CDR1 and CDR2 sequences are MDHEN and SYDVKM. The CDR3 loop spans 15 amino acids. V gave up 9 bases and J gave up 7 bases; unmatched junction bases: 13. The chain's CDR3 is CASEVRGQGGNEQFF. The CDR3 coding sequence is TGTGCCAGTGAGGTCCGGGGACAGGGTGGGAATGAGCAGTTCTTC.

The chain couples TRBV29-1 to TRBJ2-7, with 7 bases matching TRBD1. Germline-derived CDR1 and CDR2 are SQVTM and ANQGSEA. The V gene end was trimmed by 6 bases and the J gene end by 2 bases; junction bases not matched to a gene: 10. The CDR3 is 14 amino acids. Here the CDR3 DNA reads TGCAGCGTGGGCTTGGACAGGAGTACCTACGAGCAGTACTTC. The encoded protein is CSVGLDRSTYEQYF.

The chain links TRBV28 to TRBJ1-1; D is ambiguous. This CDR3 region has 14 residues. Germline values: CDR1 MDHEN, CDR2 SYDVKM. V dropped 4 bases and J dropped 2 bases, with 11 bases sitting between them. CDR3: CASSSVTPNTEAFF. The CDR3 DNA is TGTGCCAGCAGTTCGGTGACACCAAACACTGAAGCTTTCTTT.

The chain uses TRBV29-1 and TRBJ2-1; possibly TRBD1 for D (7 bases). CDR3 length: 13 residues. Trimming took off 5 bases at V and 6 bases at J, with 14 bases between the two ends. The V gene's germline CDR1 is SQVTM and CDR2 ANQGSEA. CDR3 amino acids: CSVLRRGPNEQFF. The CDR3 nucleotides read TGCAGCGTTTTGCGGAGGGGGCCCAATGAGCAGTTCTTC.

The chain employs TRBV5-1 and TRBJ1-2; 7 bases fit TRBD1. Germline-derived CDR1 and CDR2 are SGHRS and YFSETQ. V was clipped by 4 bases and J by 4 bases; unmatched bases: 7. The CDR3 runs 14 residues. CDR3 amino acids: CASSPATGPYGYTF. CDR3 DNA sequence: TGCGCCAGCAGCCCCGCGACAGGGCCCTATGGCTACACCTTC. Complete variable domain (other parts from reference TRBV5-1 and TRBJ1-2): KAGVTQTPRYLIKTRGQQVTLSCSPISGHRSVSWYQQTPGQGLQFLFEYFSETQRNKGNFPGRFSGRQFSNSRSEMNVSTLELGDSALYLCASSPATGPYGYTFGSGTRLTVV.

The CDR3 here is CASKKQGGEQYF. The CDR3 coding sequence is TGTGCCAGCAAAAAACAGGGGGGCGAGCAGTACTTC. The rearrangement joins TRBV6-5 to TRBJ2-7; TRBD1 agrees at 8 bases. This CDR3 has 12 residues. Germline CDR1 MNHEY, CDR2 SVGAGI. Unmatched junction bases numbered 5, after V lost 7 bases and J lost 6 bases.

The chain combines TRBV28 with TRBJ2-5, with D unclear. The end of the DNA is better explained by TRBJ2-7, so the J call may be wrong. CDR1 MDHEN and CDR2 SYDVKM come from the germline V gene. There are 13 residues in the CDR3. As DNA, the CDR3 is TGTGCCAGCAGTTTAGGTAGAAGCTACGAGCAGTACTTC. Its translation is CASSLGRSYEQYF.

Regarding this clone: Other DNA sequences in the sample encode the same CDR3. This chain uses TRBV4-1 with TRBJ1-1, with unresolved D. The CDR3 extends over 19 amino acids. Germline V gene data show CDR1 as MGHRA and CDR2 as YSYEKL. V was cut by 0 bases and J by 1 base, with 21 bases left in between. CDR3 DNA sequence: TGCGCCAGCAGCCAAGATTCGATGTACGCTCCCACCAGGAACACTGAAGCTTTCTTT. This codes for CASSQDSMYAPTRNTEAFF.

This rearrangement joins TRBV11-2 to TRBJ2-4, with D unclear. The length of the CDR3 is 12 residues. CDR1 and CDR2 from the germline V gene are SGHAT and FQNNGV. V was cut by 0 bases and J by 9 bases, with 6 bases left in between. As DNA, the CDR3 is TGTGCCAGCAGCTTAGATTTCGGCATTCAGTACTTC. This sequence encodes CASSLDFGIQYF.

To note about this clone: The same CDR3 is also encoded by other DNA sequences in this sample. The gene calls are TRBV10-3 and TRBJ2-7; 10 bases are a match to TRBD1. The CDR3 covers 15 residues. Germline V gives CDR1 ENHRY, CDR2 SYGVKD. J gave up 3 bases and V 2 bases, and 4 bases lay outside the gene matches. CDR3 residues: CAISEAGTGDYEQYF. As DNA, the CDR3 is TGTGCCATCAGTGAGGCCGGGACAGGGGACTACGAGCAGTACTTC.

The DNA of the CDR3 is TGTGCCAGCAGTTCCCCGGACAGGGGGACTCAAGAGACCCAGTACTTC. This sequence encodes CASSSPDRGTQETQYF. The genes are TRBV6-5 and TRBJ2-5, with TRBD1 identical over 10 bases. In germline, CDR1 is MNHEY, CDR2 SVGAGI. Germline trimming cut 4 bases from V and 2 bases from J; bases unmatched to any gene: 7. The CDR3 is 16 residues long.

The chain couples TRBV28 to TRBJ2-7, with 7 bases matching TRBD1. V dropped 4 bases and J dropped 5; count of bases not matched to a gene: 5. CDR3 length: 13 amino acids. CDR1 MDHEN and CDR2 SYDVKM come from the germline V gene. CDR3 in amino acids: CASSSYTGDEQYF. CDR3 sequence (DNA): TGTGCCAGCAGTTCTTACACAGGGGACGAGCAGTACTTC.

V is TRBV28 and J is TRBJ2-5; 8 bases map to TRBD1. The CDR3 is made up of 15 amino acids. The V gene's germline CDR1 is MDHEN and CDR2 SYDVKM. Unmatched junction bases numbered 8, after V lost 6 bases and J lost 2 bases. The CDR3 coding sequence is TGTGCCAGCAGCGACAGGGGCTGGCGGCAAGAGACCCAGTACTTC. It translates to CASSDRGWRQETQYF.

The CDR3 reads CASSLGQGGHYEQYF. CDR3 DNA: TGTGCCAGCAGCTTGGGGCAGGGGGGACACTACGAGCAGTACTTC. The chain employs TRBV5-4 and TRBJ2-7; weak D call: TRBD1 (7 bases). This CDR3 region has 15 residues. The ends were cut back, 0 bases at V and 3 bases at J, with 13 bases in the middle. Germline V gene lookup returns CDR1 SGHNT and CDR2 YYREEE (reference sequence).

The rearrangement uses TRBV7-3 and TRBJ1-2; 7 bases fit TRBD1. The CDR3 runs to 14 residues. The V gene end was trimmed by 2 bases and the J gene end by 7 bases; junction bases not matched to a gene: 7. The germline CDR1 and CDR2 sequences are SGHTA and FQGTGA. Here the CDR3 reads CASSLAGGRGGYTF. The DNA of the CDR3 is TGTGCCAGCAGCTTAGCAGGGGGTCGCGGTGGCTACACCTTC. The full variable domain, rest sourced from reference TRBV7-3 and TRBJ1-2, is GAGVSQTPSNKVTEKGKYVELRCDPISGHTALYWYRQSLGQGPEFLIYFQGTGAADDSGLPNDRFFAVRPEGSVSTLKIQRTERGDSAVYLCASSLAGGRGGYTFGSGTRLTVV.

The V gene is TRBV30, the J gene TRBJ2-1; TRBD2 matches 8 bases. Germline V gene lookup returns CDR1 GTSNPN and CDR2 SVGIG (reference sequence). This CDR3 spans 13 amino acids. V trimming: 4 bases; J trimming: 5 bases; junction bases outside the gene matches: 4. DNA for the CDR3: TGTGCCTGGAATCCACTAGCGGACAATGAGCAGTTCTTC. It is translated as CAWNPLADNEQFF.

CDR3 DNA sequence: TGTGCCAGCAGCTTAGAGGGGACTAGCGGGGCCTACGAGCAGTACTTC. Amino acids: CASSLEGTSGAYEQYF. The rearrangement joins TRBV7-2 to TRBJ2-7, with 13 nucleotides matching TRBD2. After removal of 1 base from V and 2 bases from J, the junction contained 2 bases not matched to a gene. Per the germline V gene, CDR1 is SGHTA and CDR2 is FQGNSA. There are 16 residues in the CDR3.

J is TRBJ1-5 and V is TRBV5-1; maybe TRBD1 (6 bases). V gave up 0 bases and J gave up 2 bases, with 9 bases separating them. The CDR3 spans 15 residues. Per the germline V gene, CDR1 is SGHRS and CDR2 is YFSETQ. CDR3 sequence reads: CASSLEGGGNQPQHF. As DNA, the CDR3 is TGCGCCAGCAGCTTGGAAGGGGGTGGCAATCAGCCCCAGCATTTT.

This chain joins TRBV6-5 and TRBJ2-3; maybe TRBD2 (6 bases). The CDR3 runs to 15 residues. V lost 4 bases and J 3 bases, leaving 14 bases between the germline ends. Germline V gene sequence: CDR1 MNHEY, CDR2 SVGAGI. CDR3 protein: CASSFRGARTDTQYF. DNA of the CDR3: TGTGCCAGCAGTTTCCGCGGGGCTAGGACAGATACGCAGTATTTT.

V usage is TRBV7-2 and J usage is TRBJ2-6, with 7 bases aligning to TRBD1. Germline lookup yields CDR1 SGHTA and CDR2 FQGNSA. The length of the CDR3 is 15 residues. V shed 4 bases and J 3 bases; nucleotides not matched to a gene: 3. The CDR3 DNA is TGTGCCAGCAGCTCACAGGGGTTTGGGGCCAACGTCCTGACTTTC. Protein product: CASSSQGFGANVLTF.